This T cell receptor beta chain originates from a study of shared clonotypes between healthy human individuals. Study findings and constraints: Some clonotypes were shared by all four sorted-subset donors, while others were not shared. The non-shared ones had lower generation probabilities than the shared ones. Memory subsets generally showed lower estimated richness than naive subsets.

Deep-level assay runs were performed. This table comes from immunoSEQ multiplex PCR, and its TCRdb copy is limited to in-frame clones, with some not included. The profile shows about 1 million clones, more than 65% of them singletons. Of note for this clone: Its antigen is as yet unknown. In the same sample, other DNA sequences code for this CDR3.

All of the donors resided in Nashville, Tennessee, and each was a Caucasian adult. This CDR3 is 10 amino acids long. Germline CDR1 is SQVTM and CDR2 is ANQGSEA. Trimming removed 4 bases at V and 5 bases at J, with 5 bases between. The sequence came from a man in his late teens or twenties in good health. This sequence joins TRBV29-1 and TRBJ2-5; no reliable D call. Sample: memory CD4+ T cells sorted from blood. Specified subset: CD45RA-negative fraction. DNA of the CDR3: TGCAGCGTTGGAGAGGAGACCCAGTACTTC. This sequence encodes CSVGEETQYF.